This TCR beta chain was retrieved from a study of CD8+ T cells in alopecia areata. Study at large: Those patients who were treated received oral tofacitinib, which was given at 5 to 10 mg twice daily for moderate-to-severe alopecia areata. For treated patients, severity scores reflected the percentage of scalp area affected. Patients remained on tofacitinib for 6 to 18 months and then went 6 months without it.

cDNA reverse transcribed from extracted RNA served as the sequencing template. Libraries were prepared by immunoSEQ multiplex PCR; TCRdb keeps only in-frame clonotypes and omits some of them. This sample yields approximately 100,000 clones, of which around 60% are seen a single time; roughly 17% belongs to the top ten. Treatment denoted: oral pan-JAK inhibitor, 5-10 mg twice daily. This clone was seen a few times. The junction had 4 bases not matched to a gene; V was cut back by 3 bases and J by 8 bases. Germline CDR1 and CDR2: SQVTM and ANQGSEA. There are 12 residues in the CDR3. The source of this sequence is a human donor with alopecia areata. The chain combines TRBV29-1 with TRBJ1-1; TRBD1 matches 9 bases. The source was CD8+ T cells sorted from blood, collected at roughly week 55, from a patient treated with tofacitinib. The CDR3, as DNA: TGCAGCGTTGAGGGGACAGGGCAAGAAGCTTTCTTT. Its translation: CSVEGTGQEAFF. Full variable domain (outside the CDR3, taken from reference TRBV29-1 and TRBJ1-1): SAVISQKPSRDICQRGTSLTIQCQVDSQVTMMFWYRQQPGQSLTLIATANQGSEATYESGFVIDKFPISRPNLTFSTLTVSNMSPEDSSIYLCSVEGTGQEAFFGQGTRLTVV.